This T cell receptor (beta chain) emerged from a study of blood T cell repertoires in COVID-19. On the study more broadly: PBMCs, B-cell-depleted T cells, or T cells provided the cDNA or gDNA that made up the material.

Between the trimmed V and J ends, which lost 7 bases and 5 bases, there was a span of 17 bases. The CDR3 is 14 amino acids. Germline-derived CDR1 and CDR2 are MDHEN and SYDVKM. Only one count was recorded for this clone. Patients at the Seattle site were enrolled during active infection and followed longitudinally. Original data processing: Quantification of nucleated cells was approximated via reference gene primer amplification. Sequenced by immunoSEQ multiplex PCR; TCRdb stores in-frame clones only, minus some. The V and J calls and clone size are taken from that table; D and trimming were inferred from the DNA. This sample has some 100,000 clones, with about 91% found just once.

The sample comprised peripheral blood. The TCR originated in a man aged 45 to 65 with COVID-19, enrolled during active disease. The chain carries TRBV28 and TRBJ1-1, with a possible D match to TRBD1 (5 bases). CDR3 sequence reads: CASTLGQGRTEAFF. CDR3 nucleotide sequence: TGTGCCAGCACCCTGGGGCAGGGTCGGACTGAAGCTTTCTTT.